A selection of T cell receptor beta chains follows, all from one sample in a study of blood T cell repertoires in COVID-19. Repertoires were generated with immunoSEQ multiplex PCR, while TCRdb's copy carries only in-frame clones and drops some. The data hold roughly 15,000 clones, with around 84% observed a single time. The material sequenced was peripheral blood. The source is a woman aged 50 to 60 with active or convalescent COVID-19. CDR3s include the opening cysteine and the closing phenylalanine or tryptophan. Clone size, where shown, is once, few, many, or a class for clones that have expanded.

V gene	clone size	J gene	CDR3 protein
TRBV15	NA	TRBJ2-2	CATSRGTRQGRVPGELFF
TRBV19	NA	TRBJ2-7	CASGDSSYEQYF
TRBV9	NA	TRBJ2-1	CASSVDKRNSYNEQFF
TRBV14	once	TRBJ2-7	CASSQVQGREQYF
TRBV5-6	NA	TRBJ2-7	CASSFWDSSYEQYF
TRBV7-2	NA	TRBJ2-2	CASSLADPTGNTGELFF
TRBV28	NA	TRBJ2-1	CASSLGSTKIFYNEQFF
TRBV14	NA	TRBJ1-4	CASSQVTGTGVNEKLFF
TRBV12-3/TRBV12-4	NA	TRBJ2-7	CASSFRQGQYF
TRBV7-3	NA	TRBJ1-2	CASSPDGQPRTSYGYTF
TRBV28	NA	TRBJ2-7	CASRHQGSSYEQYF
TRBV27	NA	TRBJ1-2	CASSLWADNYGYTF
TRBV14	NA	TRBJ1-6	CASSQDTGTAYNSPLHF
TRBV7-9	NA	TRBJ1-1	CASSLEAGTGANTNTEAFF
TRBV5-1	once	TRBJ1-5	CASSLDPGGAQPQHF
TRBV5-1	NA	TRBJ1-1	CASSLAGTGTEAFF
TRBV19	NA	TRBJ2-3	CASSWTSGSPADTQYF
TRBV27	few	TRBJ1-1	CASSHLGTRGMNTEAFF
TRBV6-5	NA	TRBJ2-7	CASSYSFTSEYEQYF
TRBV3-1/TRBV3-2	NA	TRBJ1-2	CASSQLGVANYGYTF
TRBV10-3	NA	TRBJ1-1	CAIQAGNTEAFF
TRBV4-1	NA	TRBJ1-1	CASSAWDWNTEAFF
TRBV11-2	NA	TRBJ2-2	CASSLDLAGVIAGELFF
TRBV6-5	once	TRBJ2-7	CASSYEVAESYEQYF
TRBV6-5	NA	TRBJ1-1	CASRNRGGNTEAFF
TRBV7-3	NA	TRBJ2-1	CASSSPGTSHEQFF
TRBV6-6	few	TRBJ2-1	CASSGTSGLPRLFF
TRBV7-3	NA	TRBJ1-1	CASSPTGQKNTEAFF
TRBV7-9	NA	TRBJ2-7	CASSPGQGKYEQYF
TRBV27	few	TRBJ2-1	CASMRQDNPYNEQFF
TRBV5-1	NA	TRBJ1-5	CASSLGQVDQPQHF
TRBV15	medium-sized	TRBJ1-1	CATSGTGRWTEAFF
TRBV4-1	NA	TRBJ2-2	CARSRPPRRAPNWTGELFF
TRBV7-3	NA	TRBJ2-1	CASSRQGLADTVQFF
TRBV4-1	NA	TRBJ2-5	CASSQVGLAELGEETQYF
TRBV28	NA	TRBJ1-5	CASSSPGQGWQPQHF